A single sample is the source of the 27 T cell receptor beta chains below, sequenced in a study of T cell clonotyping in hematopoietic cell transplantation. Time point in this sample: recipient sample about 28 days before transplant, after cytoreduction. Assay: immunoSEQ multiplex PCR; the TCRdb copy retains only in-frame clones and omits some. The table lists approximately 26,000 clones, 80% to 90% of them singletons. Sequencing used peripheral blood mononuclear cells, obtained before stem cell transplant. These receptors were obtained from a woman between 55 and 75 years old with acute myeloid leukemia. Some clones in this sample may be carry-over from other donors' samples.

This chain joins TRBV5-1 and TRBJ1-1; D gene ambiguous. The CDR3 consists of 16 residues. V was cut by 5 bases and J by 3 bases, with 20 bases left in between. CDR1 is SGHRS and CDR2 is YFSETQ in the germline V gene. CDR3 amino acids: CASSPRLYGGDTEAFF. CDR3 in DNA: TGCGCCAGCAGTCCCCGGTTATACGGCGGGGACACTGAAGCTTTCTTT.

The rearrangement joins TRBV6-1 to TRBJ1-5, with D possibly TRBD1 on 5 matching bases. The V gene lost 3 bases and the J gene lost 5 bases, with 14 bases spanning the gap. The CDR3 length is 15 residues. Germline V gene data show CDR1 as MNHNS and CDR2 as SASEGT. The CDR3 nucleotides read TGTGCCAGCAGTGACGCCGGGGCCCCTTATCAGCCCCAGCATTTT. Amino acids: CASSDAGAPYQPQHF.

This clone was seen a few times. This chain joins TRBV4-1 and TRBJ2-3; the match to TRBD2 covers 9 bases. The V and J ends lost 4 bases and 5 bases, in that order; junction bases with no gene match: 10. The CDR3 length is 16 residues. Per the germline V gene, CDR1 is MGHRA and CDR2 is YSYEKL. In nucleotides, the CDR3 is TGCGCCAGCAGCCCCCGGTTAGCGGGAGAATTAGATACGCAGTATTTT. It yields the protein CASSPRLAGELDTQYF.

The chain links TRBV27 to TRBJ1-1; 7 bases are shared with TRBD1. V was pared by 6 bases and J by 4 bases, with 14 bases of the junction left unmatched. The CDR3 is 16 residues long. The germline V gene has CDR1 MNHEY and CDR2 SMNVEV (reference sequence). The CDR3 coding sequence is TGTGCCAGCAGCCCACAGGACAGGTTCAAGTCCACTGAAGCTTTCTTT. Protein sequence: CASSPQDRFKSTEAFF.

The J gene is TRBJ2-1, the V gene TRBV6-1; D remains unclear. Germline CDR1 reads MNHNS; CDR2 reads SASEGT. CDR3 length: 12 amino acids. V lost 5 bases and J lost 3, with 5 bases in between. CDR3 residues: CASSPSYNEQFF. CDR3 bases: TGTGCCAGCAGTCCCAGCTACAATGAGCAGTTCTTC.

The V and J genes are TRBV28 and TRBJ2-3, with D possibly TRBD2 on 6 matching bases. Between the trimmed V and J ends, which lost 3 bases and 3 bases, there was a span of 13 bases. In germline, CDR1 is MDHEN, CDR2 SYDVKM. This CDR3 is 15 amino acids long. CDR3 DNA sequence: TGTGCCAGCAGTTTTCCTGCGGGAAAGACAGATACGCAGTATTTT. Translating it yields CASSFPAGKTDTQYF.

The V call is TRBV27, the J call TRBJ1-1; D unclear. V gave up 3 bases and J gave up 6 bases, with 11 bases separating them. Germline lookup yields CDR1 MNHEY and CDR2 SMNVEV (reference sequence). This CDR3 region has 13 residues. CDR3 region: CASSLTGKSEAFF. CDR3 nucleotide sequence: TGTGCCAGCAGTTTGACTGGTAAGTCTGAAGCTTTCTTT.

CDR3 DNA: TGTGCCAGCAGTTTCATAGCGGACAATGAGCAGTTCTTC. It yields the protein CASSFIADNEQFF. The genes are TRBV27 and TRBJ2-1; TRBD2 might be the D (6 bases). V dropped 3 bases and J dropped 5 bases, with 8 bases sitting between them. CDR1 is MNHEY, CDR2 SMNVEV, per germline (reference sequence). The CDR3 runs to 13 residues.

A few counts support this clone. This chain links TRBV7-2 with TRBJ1-2, with 8 nucleotides matching TRBD1. Per the germline V gene, CDR1 is SGHTA and CDR2 is FQGNSA. The V segment lost 4 bases and the J segment 7 bases; nucleotides outside the gene matches: 14. The CDR3 is 16 amino acids. CDR3 sequence: CASSSGQGRISGGYTF. The CDR3 DNA is TGTGCCAGCAGCTCCGGACAGGGTCGGATTTCAGGTGGCTACACCTTC.

The rearrangement joins TRBV25-1 to TRBJ1-3, with D uncertain. V lost 0 bases, J lost 0 bases, and 6 bases lay in between. CDR3 size: 15 residues. Per the germline V gene, CDR1 is MGHDK and CDR2 is SYGVNS. CDR3 in amino acids: CASSEYRSSGNTIYF. The CDR3 coding sequence is TGTGCCAGCAGTGAATACAGGAGCTCTGGAAACACCATATATTTT.

This clone was detected only a few times. This chain connects TRBV10-3 to TRBJ1-4; 11 bases map to TRBD1. Germline-derived CDR1 and CDR2 are ENHRY and SYGVKD. V gave up 6 bases and J gave up 6 bases; unmatched junction bases: 0. The CDR3 length is 13 residues. CDR3 amino acids: CAIRGQGDEKLFF. The DNA of the CDR3 is TGTGCCATCAGGGGACAGGGGGATGAAAAACTGTTTTTT.

Only one count was recorded for this clone. This chain connects TRBV6-6 to TRBJ2-7; no firm D call. The germline V gene has CDR1 MNHNY and CDR2 SVGAGI (reference sequence). This CDR3 is 11 amino acids long. Trimming removed 5 bases at V and 5 bases at J, with 7 bases between. The CDR3 sequence: CASSRLDEQYF. CDR3 DNA: TGTGCCAGCAGTCGCCTGGACGAGCAGTACTTC.

This clone was seen a single time. At one end, the junction sequence differs from germline, possibly due to a read error. The chain links TRBV27 to TRBJ2-7; tentative D call: TRBD1 (5 bases). Looked up from germline, CDR1 is MNHEY and CDR2 is SMNVEV (reference sequence). This CDR3 is built from 14 residues. The CDR3 spells CASSLFRASHEQYF. In DNA, the CDR3 is TGTGCCAGCAGTTTATTCAGGGCCTCCCACGAGCAGTACTTC.

The rearrangement joins TRBV5-1 to TRBJ1-1, with D perhaps TRBD1 (6 bases). Germline-derived CDR1 and CDR2 are SGHRS and YFSETQ. This CDR3 contains 15 residues. V lost 1 base, J lost 3 bases, and 13 bases lay in between. CDR3 residues: CASSLRGGSDTEAFF. For the CDR3, the DNA is TGCGCCAGCAGCTTGAGGGGGGGTAGTGACACTGAAGCTTTCTTT.

The V call is TRBV19, the J call TRBJ2-1, with 12 bases matching TRBD1. The trim removed 7 bases at V and 6 bases at J, leaving 4 bases unmatched. The CDR3 is made up of 14 amino acids. CDR1 and CDR2 from the germline V gene are LNHDA and SQIVND (reference sequence). The CDR3 reads CASNRGQGANEQFF. The CDR3 DNA follows: TGTGCCAGTAATAGGGGACAGGGGGCCAATGAGCAGTTCTTC.

The chain uses TRBV27 and TRBJ1-3; 7 nucleotides agree with TRBD1. This CDR3 has 17 residues. Looked up from germline, CDR1 is MNHEY and CDR2 is SMNVEV (reference sequence). With 3 bases clipped from V and 0 bases from J, the junction kept 8 bases outside the gene matches. CDR3 nucleotides: TGTGCCAGCAGTTTCAAGGCAGGGGGGTACTCTGGAAACACCATATATTTT. This gives the protein CASSFKAGGYSGNTIYF.

The V call is TRBV2, the J call TRBJ1-1, with 9 bases that match TRBD1. Germline V CDR1 and CDR2: SNHLY, FYNNEI. V lost 3 bases to trimming and J lost 5 bases; unmatched junction nucleotides: 7. The CDR3 extends over 15 amino acids. CDR3 in DNA: TGTGCCAGCAGTGACCAAACAGGGGGCCGTACTGAAGCTTTCTTT. It codes for CASSDQTGGRTEAFF.

The genes are TRBV7-3 and TRBJ2-7; tentatively, D is TRBD2 (7 bases). Germline values: CDR1 SGHTA, CDR2 FQGTGA. The CDR3 runs 15 residues. V lost 2 bases and J lost 4, with 15 bases in between. DNA of the CDR3: TGTGCCAGCAGCTTAGGGGGAGGGCAGGGGTACGAGCAGTACTTC. The encoded protein is CASSLGGGQGYEQYF.

This clone occurred once. This sequence joins TRBV6-4 and TRBJ1-2; 7 nucleotides match TRBD1. Trimming at V came to 6 bases and at J to 7 bases, leaving 20 bases not matched to a gene. CDR3 size: 17 residues. Looked up from germline, CDR1 is MRHNA and CDR2 is SNTAGT. CDR3 nucleotide sequence: TGTGCCAGCAGGGCCGGGACAGCGCCGGGGCGGGGGAGTGGCTACACCTTC. It is translated as CASRAGTAPGRGSGYTF.

V usage is TRBV5-1 and J usage is TRBJ2-7; D remains unclear. V lost 4 bases to trimming and J lost 2 bases, with 10 bases between them. The CDR3 is 13 amino acids. Germline V gene lookup returns CDR1 SGHRS and CDR2 YFSETQ. In nucleotides, the CDR3 is TGCGCCAGCAGCCTCCCCCAAGCCTACGAGCAGTACTTC. This translates into CASSLPQAYEQYF.

This chain uses TRBV7-9 with TRBJ1-1, with 12 positions matching TRBD1. Looked up from germline, CDR1 is SEHNR and CDR2 is FQNEAQ (reference sequence). The CDR3 is 16 residues long. The V segment lost 6 bases and the J segment 4 bases; nucleotides outside the gene matches: 9. The CDR3 DNA follows: TGTGCCAGCAGGGGGGACAGGGGGCGCGGAGGCACTGAAGCTTTCTTT. Translation: CASRGDRGRGGTEAFF.

This sequence joins TRBV25-1 and TRBJ2-7; 7 nucleotides match TRBD2. V trimming: 10 bases; J trimming: 5 bases; junction bases outside the gene matches: 8. Germline CDR1 MGHDK, CDR2 SYGVNS. This CDR3 contains 12 residues. The CDR3 region is CATALATNEQYF. DNA for the CDR3: TGTGCCACCGCACTAGCGACCAACGAGCAGTACTTC.

The gene calls are TRBV15 and TRBJ2-7; TRBD2 matches 8 bases. Germline CDR1 reads LNHNV; CDR2 reads YYDKDF (reference sequence). The CDR3 is made up of 15 amino acids. The junction had 8 bases not matched to a gene; V was cut back by 1 base and J by 6 bases. The CDR3 DNA is TGTGCCACCAGCAGAGTACAAAGCGGGAGTTCCGAGCAGTACTTC. The encoded protein is CATSRVQSGSSEQYF.

This sequence joins TRBV6-1 and TRBJ2-3; no definite D call. Between the trimmed V and J ends, which lost 6 bases and 2 bases, there was a span of 12 bases. The germline V gene encodes CDR1 MNHNS and CDR2 SASEGT. The CDR3 runs to 14 residues. The CDR3 bases are TGTGCCAGCAGGGAGAGACCTGACACAGATACGCAGTATTTT. Protein: CASRERPDTDTQYF.

The chain is built from TRBV14 and TRBJ2-2; tentative D call: TRBD2 (6 bases). V dropped 3 bases and J dropped 2 bases, with 19 bases sitting between them. This CDR3 contains 18 residues. The germline V gene encodes CDR1 SGHDN and CDR2 FVKESK. The CDR3 loop is CASSHDYPRGGNTGELFF. In DNA, the CDR3 is TGTGCCAGCAGCCACGACTACCCAAGGGGAGGAAACACCGGGGAGCTGTTTTTT.

The chain recombines TRBV7-2 with TRBJ1-1; D is perhaps TRBD1 (6 bases). The V gene lost 1 base and the J gene lost 5 bases, with 14 bases spanning the gap. Germline assignment: CDR1 SGHTA and CDR2 FQGNSA. The CDR3 length is 15 residues. Here the CDR3 reads CASSLVRGVGTEAFF. The CDR3 bases are TGTGCCAGCAGCTTAGTAAGGGGGGTTGGTACTGAAGCTTTCTTT.

This clone is a singleton in its sample. The chain carries TRBV5-1 and TRBJ1-1, with D tentatively TRBD1 (6 bases). Germline V lookup: CDR1 SGHRS, CDR2 YFSETQ. The V gene lost 8 bases and the J gene lost 8 bases, with 16 bases spanning the gap. The CDR3 is 12 residues long. CDR3 sequence: CASSQGIREAFF. DNA for the CDR3: TGCGCCAGTTCCCAGGGGATTAGAGAAGCTTTCTTT.